These 4 T cell receptor beta chains share one sample of origin, sequenced in a study of blood T cell repertoires in COVID-19. Sequencing was performed with immunoSEQ multiplex PCR; in TCRdb, only in-frame clones are kept and a portion is missing. The sample includes more than 90,000 clones, about 81% of them seen just once. The material sequenced was peripheral blood. These receptors were collected from a man in his fifties or sixties with acute or convalescent COVID-19.

The V and J genes are TRBV30 and TRBJ1-1; TRBD1 matches at 8 bases. Trimming cost V 2 bases and J 5 bases; bases outside gene matches: 7. The CDR3 is 14 amino acids. Germline values: CDR1 GTSNPN, CDR2 SVGIG (reference sequence). The CDR3 loop reads CAWSFGQGGTEAFF. CDR3 DNA sequence: TGTGCCTGGAGTTTTGGACAGGGAGGGACTGAAGCTTTCTTT.

The chain couples TRBV19 to TRBJ2-2, with D possibly matching TRBD2 (6 bases). Per germline, CDR1 LNHDA and CDR2 SQIVND (reference sequence). Trimming took 7 bases from V and 6 from J, leaving 18 bases between them. The CDR3 runs 15 residues. CDR3 amino acids: CASKWTGVYPGELFF. Written as DNA, the CDR3 is TGTGCCAGTAAATGGACGGGAGTATACCCCGGGGAGCTGTTTTTT.

The rearrangement uses TRBV10-3 and TRBJ2-7, with D tentatively TRBD2 (5 bases). V was cut by 6 bases and J by 0 bases, with 21 bases left in between. CDR3 size: 17 residues. Germline V gene lookup returns CDR1 ENHRY and CDR2 SYGVKD. For the CDR3, the DNA is TGTGCCATCAGCGCCCAACCCGGACTCTCGAGCTCCTACGAGCAGTACGTC. It codes for CAISAQPGLSSSYEQYV.

CDR3 DNA: TGTGCCAGCAGTCAATTTAGCGGGCCACAAGAGACCCAGTACTTC. This encodes CASSQFSGPQETQYF. The chain combines TRBV27 with TRBJ2-5, with 7 bases lining up with TRBD2. CDR1 is MNHEY, CDR2 SMNVEV, per germline (reference sequence). The CDR3 has 15 amino acids. V was pared by 5 bases and J by 2 bases, with 8 bases of the junction left unmatched.